The clone carrying this T cell receptor (beta chain) has a handful of counts. This CDR3 has 16 amino acids. The V end lost 0 bases, the J end lost 7 bases, and 16 bases lay between the germline ends. CDR1 and CDR2 from the germline V gene are MGHRA and YSYEKL. Via MiXCR, TCRdb re-called the RACE reads, giving one row per CDR3 protein. The table shows a few hundred thousand distinct CDR3 sequences, with 4.5% to 7% occurring only once. Documented time point: pre-sensitization, week 0. As to treatment: therapeutic diphenylcyclopropenone sensitization with weekly scalp DPC. This record comes from a study of human T cells and chemical hapten exposure.

This TCR came from a woman in her late teens or twenties with alopecia areata. Some clones in this sample may be carry-over from other donors' samples. V is TRBV4-1 and J is TRBJ1-5; D is undetermined. The starting material was whole blood, obtained in connection with sensitization to the hapten diphenylcyclopropenone (DPC). The CDR3 sequence is CASSQDVSAPWQPQHF. DNA for the CDR3: TGCGCCAGCAGCCAAGACGTCTCGGCACCTTGGCAGCCCCAGCATTTT.